These 9 T cell receptor beta chains originate from one sample sequenced in a study of CD8 T cells in Susac syndrome. RNA in amounts of roughly 0.5 to 1 ug was reverse transcribed with random hexamers. MiXCR, applied by TCRdb to the immunoSEQ multiplex PCR reads, yields one record per CDR3 protein. The sample shows over 350,000 distinct CDR3 sequences, roughly 85% of them seen only once. Source material: CD8+ T cells from PBMCs. These TCRs come from a human donor with multiple sclerosis.

The chain couples TRBV6-5 to TRBJ2-2, with a weak D call TRBD1 (5 bases). Germline V gives CDR1 MNHEY, CDR2 SVGAGI. The V gene lost 6 bases and the J gene lost 3 bases, with 8 bases spanning the gap. The CDR3 is 13 residues long. The CDR3: CASSPTDTGELFF. The CDR3 DNA is TGTGCCAGCAGCCCGACAGACACCGGGGAGCTGTTTTTT.

This sequence joins TRBV7-9 and TRBJ2-7; 13 nucleotides match TRBD2. CDR1 and CDR2 from the germline V gene are SEHNR and FQNEAQ (reference sequence). The V segment lost 2 bases and the J segment 4 bases; nucleotides outside the gene matches: 2. The CDR3 spans 15 residues. The CDR3 here is CASSLPGLAGYEQYF. The DNA of the CDR3 is TGTGCCAGCAGCTTACCGGGACTAGCGGGGTACGAGCAGTACTTC.

This chain uses TRBV18 with TRBJ2-3, with D perhaps TRBD2 (6 bases). The CDR3 loop spans 16 amino acids. V was cut by 3 bases and J by 2 bases, with 15 bases left in between. Germline V CDR1 and CDR2: KGHSH, LQKENI. The CDR3 reads CASSPIVLADTDTQYF. CDR3 bases: TGTGCCAGCTCACCGATTGTACTAGCAGACACAGATACGCAGTATTTT.

This chain uses TRBV4-1 with TRBJ2-3; 9 nucleotides align to TRBD2. The CDR3 has 16 residues. Germline loops: CDR1 MGHRA, CDR2 YSYEKL. V gave up 4 bases and J gave up 2 bases; unmatched junction bases: 7. This CDR3 is CASSLLAGVNTDTQYF. CDR3 sequence (DNA): TGCGCCAGCAGCCTTTTAGCGGGGGTCAACACAGATACGCAGTATTTT.

The chain has TRBV25-1 and TRBJ2-7; TRBD2 agrees at 8 bases. Germline V gives CDR1 MGHDK, CDR2 SYGVNS. This CDR3 has 17 amino acids. Trimming removed 5 bases from V and 1 base from J; junction bases left unmatched: 13. CDR3 nucleotide sequence: TGTGCCAGCAGTCGCCCAGCGGGAGCCGTCGGGTCCTACGAGCAGTACTTC. Encoded protein: CASSRPAGAVGSYEQYF.

The V call is TRBV30, the J call TRBJ2-5; D is tentatively TRBD1 or TRBD2 (5 bases each). Trimming took 0 bases from V and 5 from J, leaving 16 bases between them. Per the germline V gene, CDR1 is GTSNPN and CDR2 is SVGIG (reference sequence). This CDR3 is built from 15 residues. CDR3 protein: CAWSVGTTRQETQYF. CDR3 nucleotide sequence: TGTGCCTGGAGTGTAGGGACCACGCGCCAGGAGACCCAGTACTTC. The full variable domain, its missing parts supplied by reference TRBV30 and TRBJ2-5, is SQTIHQWPATLVQPVGSPLSLECTVEGTSNPNLYWYRQAAGRGLQLLFYSVGIGQISSEVPQNLSASRPQDRQFILSSKKLLLSDSGFYLCAWSVGTTRQETQYFGPGTRLLVL.

This clonotype occurred once. The chain has TRBV11-2 and TRBJ2-7; D remains ambiguous. Trimming pared 1 base from V and 0 bases from J, leaving 10 bases between. The CDR3 extends over 15 amino acids. Per the germline V gene, CDR1 is SGHAT and CDR2 is FQNNGV. The CDR3: CASSLGEPSSYEQYF. CDR3 nucleotide sequence: TGTGCCAGCAGCTTAGGCGAACCCAGCTCCTACGAGCAGTACTTC.

This clonotype was counted only a few times. This chain links TRBV27 with TRBJ2-3; 7 bases fit TRBD1. Germline values: CDR1 MNHEY, CDR2 SMNVEV (reference sequence). The ends lost 7 bases at V and 0 bases at J; junction bases unmatched: 10. CDR3 size: 16 residues. The CDR3, as DNA: TGTGCCAGCATCCCTTGGACAGGATCTAGCACAGATACGCAGTATTTT. The encoded protein is CASIPWTGSSTDTQYF.

This chain uses TRBV6-6 with TRBJ2-7; D uncertain. This CDR3 has 15 residues. CDR1 and CDR2 (germline): MNHNY, SVGAGI (reference sequence). Trimming cost V 4 bases and J 5 bases, with 18 bases left between them. CDR3 loop: CASSSATGFGDEQYF. CDR3 DNA: TGTGCCAGCAGTTCTGCGACTGGATTCGGAGACGAGCAGTACTTC.